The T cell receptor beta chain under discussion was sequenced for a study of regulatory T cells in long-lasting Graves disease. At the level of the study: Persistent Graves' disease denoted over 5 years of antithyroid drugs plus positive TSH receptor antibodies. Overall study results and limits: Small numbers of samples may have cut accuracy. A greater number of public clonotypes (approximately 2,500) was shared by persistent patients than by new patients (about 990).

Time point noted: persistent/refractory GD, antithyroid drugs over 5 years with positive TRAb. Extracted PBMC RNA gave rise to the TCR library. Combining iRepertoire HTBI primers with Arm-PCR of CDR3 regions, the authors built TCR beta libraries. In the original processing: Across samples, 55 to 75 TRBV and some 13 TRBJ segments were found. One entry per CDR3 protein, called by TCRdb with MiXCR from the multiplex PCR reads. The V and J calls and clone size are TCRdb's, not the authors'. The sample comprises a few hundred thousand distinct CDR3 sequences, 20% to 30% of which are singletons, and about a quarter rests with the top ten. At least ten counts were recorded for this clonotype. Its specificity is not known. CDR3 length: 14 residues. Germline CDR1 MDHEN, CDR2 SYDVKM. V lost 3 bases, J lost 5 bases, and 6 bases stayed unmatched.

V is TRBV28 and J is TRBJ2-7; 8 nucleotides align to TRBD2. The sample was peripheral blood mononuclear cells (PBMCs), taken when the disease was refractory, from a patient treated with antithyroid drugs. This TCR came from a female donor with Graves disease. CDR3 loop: CASSFRTSWDEQYF. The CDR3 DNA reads TGTGCCAGCAGTTTTCGGACTAGCTGGGACGAGCAGTACTTC.